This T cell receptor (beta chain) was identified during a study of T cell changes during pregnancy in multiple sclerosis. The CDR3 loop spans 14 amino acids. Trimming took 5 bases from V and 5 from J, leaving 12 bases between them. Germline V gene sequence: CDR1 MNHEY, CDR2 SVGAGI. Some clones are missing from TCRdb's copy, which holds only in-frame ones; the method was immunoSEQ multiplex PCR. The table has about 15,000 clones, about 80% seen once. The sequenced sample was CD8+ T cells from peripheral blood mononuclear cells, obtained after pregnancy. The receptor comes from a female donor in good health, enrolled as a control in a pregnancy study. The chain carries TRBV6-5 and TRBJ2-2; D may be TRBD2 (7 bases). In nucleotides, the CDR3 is TGTGCCAGCAGTGGGAGGGGGAGGACCGGGGAGCTGTTTTTT. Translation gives CASSGRGRTGELFF.